This passage covers 21 T cell receptor beta chains from one sample sequenced in a study of radiation and T cells in renal cell carcinoma. Regarding time point: blood 4 weeks post-SBRT, at nephrectomy. Treatment denoted: 15 Gy SBRT to primary tumor, nephrectomy 4 weeks later. Assay: immunoSEQ multiplex PCR; the TCRdb copy retains only in-frame clones and omits some. There are about 78,000 clones in the sample; roughly nine tenths occur only once, and 6% lies in the top ten. The starting material was blood, obtained from a patient whose treatment included radiotherapy and nephrectomy. All receptors derive from a woman between 65 and 79 years old with renal cell carcinoma.

This clone has a single count. This chain links TRBV12-2 with TRBJ2-5; the DNA was not compared with TRBD1, the D call given in the table. TRBV12-2 is a listed pseudogene. The CDR3 covers 15 residues. CDR3 sequence: CASRLSTVWEETQYF. The CDR3 bases are TGTGCAAGTCGCTTATCGACAGTGTGGGAAGAGACCCAGTACTTC.

This sequence joins TRBV6-1 and TRBJ2-5, with 12 nucleotides matching TRBD2. CDR3 length equals 16 residues. Losses at the gene ends were 2 bases for V and 5 bases for J; bases not matched to a gene: 6. Germline V CDR1 and CDR2: MNHNS, SASEGT. The CDR3 nucleotides are TGTGCCAGCAGTGAACTAGCGGGGGGGACCAGGGAGACCCAGTACTTC. This gives the protein CASSELAGGTRETQYF.

The chain has TRBV6-5 and TRBJ2-5, with 7 bases fitting TRBD1. Near its end, the DNA agrees better with TRBJ2-7, so the J call may be wrong. The CDR3 runs 16 residues. The germline V gene encodes CDR1 MNHEY and CDR2 SVGAGI. The CDR3 loop reads CASSYTRDSPSYEQYF. The CDR3 DNA follows: TGTGCCAGCAGTTACACCCGGGACAGTCCCTCCTACGAGCAGTACTTC.

The chain carries TRBV5-1 and TRBJ2-5; D might be TRBD1 (7 bases). Germline V lookup: CDR1 SGHRS, CDR2 YFSETQ. The CDR3 sequence is 15 residues long. Trimming shortened V by 1 base and J by 2 bases, and 12 bases separated the two germline ends. This CDR3 reads CASSLLGGQQETQYF. Written as DNA, the CDR3 is TGCGCCAGCAGCTTGTTGGGGGGACAGCAAGAGACCCAGTACTTC.

The CDR3 DNA reads TGTGCCAGCAGATCCTCGCGGGACTCCAAAAACATTCAGTACTTC. Its protein product is CASRSSRDSKNIQYF. This sequence joins TRBV7-9 and TRBJ2-4; a weak D match, TRBD2 (6 bases). V was pared by 6 bases and J by 2 bases, with 14 bases between. The CDR3 has 15 residues. The germline gives CDR1 SEHNR, CDR2 FQNEAQ (reference sequence). The full variable domain, completed using reference TRBV7-9 and TRBJ2-4, is DTGVSQNPRHKITKRGQNVTFRCDPISEHNRLYWYRQTLGQGPEFLTYFQNEAQLEKSRLLSDRFSAERPKGSFSTLEIQRTEQGDSAMYLCASRSSRDSKNIQYFGAGTRLSVL.

The chain uses TRBV5-1 and TRBJ2-6, with a tentative D call TRBD2 (5 bases). Germline CDR1 and CDR2: SGHRS and YFSETQ. Between the trimmed V and J ends, which lost 7 bases and 0 bases, there was a span of 5 bases. The CDR3 is 13 residues long. The CDR3 spells CASGLSGANVLTF. The CDR3 DNA reads TGCGCCAGCGGACTCTCTGGGGCCAACGTCCTGACTTTC. Complete variable domain (other parts from reference TRBV5-1 and TRBJ2-6): KAGVTQTPRYLIKTRGQQVTLSCSPISGHRSVSWYQQTPGQGLQFLFEYFSETQRNKGNFPGRFSGRQFSNSRSEMNVSTLELGDSALYLCASGLSGANVLTFGAGSRLTVL.

This chain connects TRBV5-1 to TRBJ1-6, with 9 bases identical to TRBD1. The CDR3 is 15 residues long. Germline CDR1 SGHRS, CDR2 YFSETQ. V was pared by 4 bases and J by 6 bases, with 5 bases of the junction left unmatched. For the CDR3, the DNA is TGCGCCAGCAGCCGTCCGGACAGGGGTAATTCACCCCTCCACTTT. It codes for CASSRPDRGNSPLHF.

This clone was recorded a few times. The chain joins TRBV9 to TRBJ1-1; the D is unclear. Germline V gene data show CDR1 as SGDLS and CDR2 as YYNGEE. The CDR3 is made up of 15 amino acids. The V and J ends lost 2 bases and 0 bases respectively, with 11 bases between them. DNA of the CDR3: TGTGCCAGCAGCGTCTCTACGGTTTTGAACACTGAAGCTTTCTTT. This sequence encodes CASSVSTVLNTEAFF.

The gene calls are TRBV11-2 and TRBJ1-3; D call uncertain. The CDR3 consists of 14 residues. Germline loops: CDR1 SGHAT, CDR2 FQNNGV. Deletions cut 5 bases from V and 2 bases from J, with 10 bases between. The CDR3 loop reads CASSVAPAGNTIYF. The CDR3 DNA reads TGTGCCAGCAGCGTGGCTCCGGCTGGAAACACCATATATTTT.

The V gene is TRBV6-5, the J gene TRBJ2-6; TRBD1 or TRBD2 may be the D gene (5 bases each). V was pared by 0 bases and J by 2 bases, with 8 bases between. This CDR3 is built from 16 residues. Germline V CDR1 and CDR2: MNHEY, SVGAGI. CDR3 loop: CASSYSRGAGANVLTF. DNA for the CDR3: TGTGCCAGCAGTTACTCGAGAGGGGCTGGGGCCAACGTCCTGACTTTC.

This sequence joins TRBV6-5 and TRBJ1-2; D uncertain. This CDR3 is 15 amino acids long. The germline V and J ends were trimmed by 6 bases and 0 bases, with 14 bases remaining between them. The germline V gene encodes CDR1 MNHEY and CDR2 SVGAGI. CDR3 residues: CASRKAVAPNYGYTF. As DNA, the CDR3 is TGTGCCAGCAGGAAGGCAGTAGCGCCTAACTATGGCTACACCTTC.

The gene calls are TRBV4-2 and TRBJ2-7; no definite D call. CDR1 and CDR2 from the germline V gene are LGHNA and YNFKEQ. V lost 1 base and J lost 6, with 7 bases in between. CDR3 length equals 12 residues. CDR3 protein: CASSQGPREQYF. CDR3 bases: TGTGCCAGCAGCCAAGGACCCCGCGAGCAGTACTTC.

V gene TRBV4-1 combines with J gene TRBJ1-2, with a possible D match to TRBD1 (5 bases). Trimming cost V 6 bases and J 0 bases, with 14 bases left between them. The CDR3 runs 15 residues. Looked up from germline, CDR1 is MGHRA and CDR2 is YSYEKL. CDR3 bases: TGCGCCAGCAGTAATGGCGGGGCGTCTAACTATGGCTACACCTTC. Amino acid sequence: CASSNGGASNYGYTF.

V usage is TRBV11-1 and J usage is TRBJ1-1; D is undetermined. Trimming removed 1 base at V and 4 bases at J, with 10 bases between. This CDR3 has 14 residues. Germline lookup yields CDR1 SGHAT and CDR2 FQDESV (reference sequence). The CDR3 loop is CASSLDPWGTEAFF. The CDR3 coding sequence is TGTGCCAGCAGCTTAGATCCATGGGGCACTGAAGCTTTCTTT.

V usage is TRBV9 and J usage is TRBJ2-3; D call uncertain. Germline-derived CDR1 and CDR2 are SGDLS and YYNGEE. The CDR3 is made up of 13 amino acids. Trimming left V 3 bases short and J 2 bases short, with 7 bases between. CDR3 region: CASSGRPTDTQYF. In nucleotides, the CDR3 is TGTGCCAGCAGCGGCCGCCCCACAGATACGCAGTATTTT.

The chain couples TRBV4-1 to TRBJ1-1, with 8 bases fitting TRBD1. V was clipped by 0 bases and J by 4 bases; unmatched bases: 7. In germline, CDR1 is MGHRA, CDR2 YSYEKL. This CDR3 is 16 amino acids long. The CDR3 DNA reads as TGCGCCAGCAGCCAAGATAGGACAGGGATAAGCACTGAAGCTTTCTTT. This translates into CASSQDRTGISTEAFF.

The CDR3 is CASSRRQGWNYGYTF. The CDR3 nucleotides are TGTGCCAGCAGTCGCCGACAGGGATGGAACTATGGCTACACCTTC. This sequence joins TRBV27 and TRBJ1-2; 7 positions match TRBD1. The CDR3 consists of 15 residues. Germline CDR1 is MNHEY and CDR2 is SMNVEV (reference sequence). V trimming: 5 bases; J trimming: 2 bases; junction bases outside the gene matches: 8.

This chain uses TRBV4-3 with TRBJ2-7; the match to TRBD1 covers 11 bases. The CDR3 covers 15 residues. The V gene end was trimmed by 1 base and the J gene end by 5 bases; junction bases not matched to a gene: 4. CDR1 is LGHNA, CDR2 YSLEER, per germline. The CDR3 loop is CASSQGPGQGDEQYF. The CDR3 nucleotides are TGCGCCAGCAGCCAAGGCCCGGGACAGGGGGACGAGCAGTACTTC.

CDR3 bases: TGTGCCAGTAGTATAGATGGGACAGGAGATGGCTACACCTTC. Translated: CASSIDGTGDGYTF. The rearrangement uses TRBV19 and TRBJ1-2; 8 nucleotides agree with TRBD1. There are 14 residues in the CDR3. V shed 0 bases and J 6 bases; nucleotides not matched to a gene: 3. Germline V gene sequence: CDR1 LNHDA, CDR2 SQIVND (reference sequence). Full variable domain (rest looked up from reference TRBV19 and TRBJ1-2): DGGITQSPKYLFRKEGQNVTLSCEQNLNHDAMYWYRQDPGQGLRLIYYSQIVNDFQKGDIAEGYSVSREKKESFPLTVTSAQKNPTAFYLCASSIDGTGDGYTFGSGTRLTVV.

The gene calls are TRBV7-9 and TRBJ1-5; D is unresolved. Germline values: CDR1 SEHNR, CDR2 FQNEAQ (reference sequence). V was pared by 2 bases and J by 0 bases, with 11 bases between. The CDR3 loop spans 16 amino acids. Here the CDR3 DNA reads TGTGCCAGCAGCTTACTCGACTCCGATAGCAATCAGCCCCAGCATTTT. It codes for CASSLLDSDSNQPQHF.

Regarding this clone: An end of the junction does not agree with germline; a read error may underlie this. The chain uses TRBV29-1 and TRBJ1-3; no clear D. This CDR3 has 11 residues. Germline V gene sequence: CDR1 SQVTM, CDR2 ANQGSEA. The CDR3 spells CSALFANTVYF. The CDR3 DNA follows: TGCAGCGCCCTCTTCGCGAACACCGTATATTTT.